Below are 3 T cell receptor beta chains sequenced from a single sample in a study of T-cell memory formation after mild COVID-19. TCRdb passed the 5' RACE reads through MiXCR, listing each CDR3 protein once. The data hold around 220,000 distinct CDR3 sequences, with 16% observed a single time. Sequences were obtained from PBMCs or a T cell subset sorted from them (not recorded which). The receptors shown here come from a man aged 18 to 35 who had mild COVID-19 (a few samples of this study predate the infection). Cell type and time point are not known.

The DNA for the CDR3 is TGTGCCAGCAGTTCCGGACAGGGGAGGACCGGGGAGCTGTTTTTT. This translates into CASSSGQGRTGELFF. V and J are TRBV12-3 or TRBV12-4 and TRBJ2-2, with TRBD1 matching over 9 bases. This CDR3 has 15 amino acids. V gave up 4 bases and J gave up 5 bases; unmatched junction bases: 5.

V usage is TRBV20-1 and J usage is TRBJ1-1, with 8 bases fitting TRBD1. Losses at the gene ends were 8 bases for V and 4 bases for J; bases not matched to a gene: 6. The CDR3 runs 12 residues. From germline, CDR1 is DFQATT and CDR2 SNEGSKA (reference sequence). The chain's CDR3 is CSTKTGGTEAFF. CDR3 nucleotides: TGCAGTACGAAAACAGGGGGCACTGAAGCTTTCTTT.

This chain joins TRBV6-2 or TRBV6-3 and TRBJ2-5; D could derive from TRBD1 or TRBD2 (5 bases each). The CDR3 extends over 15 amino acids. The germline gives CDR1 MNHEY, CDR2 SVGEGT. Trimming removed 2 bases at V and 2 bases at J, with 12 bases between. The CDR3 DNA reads TGTGCCAGCAGTTACGGTGGGGGACCACAAGAGACCCAGTACTTC. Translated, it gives CASSYGGGPQETQYF.